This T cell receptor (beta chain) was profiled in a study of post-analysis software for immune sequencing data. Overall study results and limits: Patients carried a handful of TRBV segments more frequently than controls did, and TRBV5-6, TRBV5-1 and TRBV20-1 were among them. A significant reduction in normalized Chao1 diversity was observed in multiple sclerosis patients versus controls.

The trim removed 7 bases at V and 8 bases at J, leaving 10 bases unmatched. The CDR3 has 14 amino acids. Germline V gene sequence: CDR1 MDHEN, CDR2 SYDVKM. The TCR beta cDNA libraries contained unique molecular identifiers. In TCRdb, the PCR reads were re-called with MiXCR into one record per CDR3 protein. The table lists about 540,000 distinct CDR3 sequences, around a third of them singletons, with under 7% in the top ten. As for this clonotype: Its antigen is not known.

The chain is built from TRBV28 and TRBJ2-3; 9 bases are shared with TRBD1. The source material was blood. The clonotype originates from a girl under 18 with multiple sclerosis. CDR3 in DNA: TGTGCCAGCACCAAACAGGGGGCGCTTGTTACGCAGTATTTT. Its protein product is CASTKQGALVTQYF.